This T cell receptor beta chain is from a study of tumor-infiltrating lymphocytes in primary liver carcinoma. The researchers produced TCR beta cDNA from approximately 460 ng total RNA with a constant-region primer. Each TCR beta library was derived from three nested multiplex PCR rounds that employed slightly modified ARM-PCR. Running roughly 10 cycles apiece, the first two PCR rounds relied on TRBV1-TRBV30 forward primers together with a C-beta reverse primer. TCRdb reprocessed the multiplex PCR reads via MiXCR and lists one record per CDR3 protein. The sample yields 100,000 or so distinct CDR3 sequences, around 63% seen once. This clonotype is judged medium-sized. Co-extracting RNA and DNA was done with about 18-33 mg of unsorted bulk tissue as input. The trim removed 6 bases at V and 1 base at J, leaving 2 bases unmatched. The CDR3 runs to 13 residues.

This receptor was identified in a woman aged 55-75 years with primary liver carcinoma and hepatitis B virus infection. V usage is TRBV12-3 or TRBV12-4 and J usage is TRBJ1-1; 7 bases fit TRBD1. What was sequenced was liver tumor tissue from sampling region 5. Subset indicated: tumor region T5, tumor centre. The CDR3 sequence: CASSRQGNTEAFF. The CDR3 DNA reads as TGTGCCAGCAGCCGACAGGGGAACACTGAAGCTTTCTTT.